This is a list of T cell receptor beta chains from one sample in a study of post-analysis software for immune sequencing data. MiXCR was run by TCRdb on the PCR reads, yielding one entry per CDR3 protein. The sample lists hundreds of thousands of distinct CDR3 sequences, about 39% seen once, with less than 8% in the top ten. The sequenced sample consisted of blood. These receptors came from a girl aged 2 to 9 with multiple sclerosis. The CDR3 runs from the conserved cysteine through the conserved F or W. The D gene is left open where the match is weak. Clone size is not always given. Where it is, it says once, few, many or a class for expanded clones.

d_gene	v_gene	j_gene	abundance	CDR3nt	CDR3aa
TRBD2	TRBV6-4	TRBJ2-3	-	TGTGCCAGCAGTGAGACTAGCGGGAGCGATACGCAGTATTTT	CASSETSGSDTQYF
-	TRBV5-1	TRBJ2-7	few	TGCGCCAGCAGCGTCATCCGGGACGGCTACGAGCAGTACTTC	CASSVIRDGYEQYF
-	TRBV7-2	TRBJ2-7	few	TGTGCCAGCAGCTTGAAACCGTCTCGCGAGCAGTACTTC	CASSLKPSREQYF
TRBD2	TRBV10-3	TRBJ2-7	-	TGTGCCATCAGTGTGCTCAGGGAGGGGCTCTCCGTCTACGAGCAGTACTTC	CAISVLREGLSVYEQYF
-	TRBV4-1	TRBJ1-4	-	TGCGCCAGCAGCCAAGCGCAGACTGAAAAACTGTTTTTT	CASSQAQTEKLFF
-	TRBV29-1	TRBJ2-1	many	TGCAGCGTCGCTGGGTTTACGGGTTACAATGAGCAGTTCTTC	CSVAGFTGYNEQFF
-	TRBV10-3	TRBJ2-7	-	TGTGCCACCAGTGAGCCTGGGCAACTCTACGAGCAGTACTTC	CATSEPGQLYEQYF
-	TRBV4-3	TRBJ2-7	-	TGCGCCAGCAGCCAGGACTATACCGGGACGGGACCTTACGAGCAGTACTTC	CASSQDYTGTGPYEQYF
-	TRBV3-1	TRBJ2-5	-	TGTGCCAGCAGCCAAACAGGGAGGGAGACCCAGTACTTC	CASSQTGRETQYF
-	TRBV28	TRBJ1-5	-	TGTGCCAGCGCACACGATAGCAATCAGCCCCAGCATTTT	CASAHDSNQPQHF